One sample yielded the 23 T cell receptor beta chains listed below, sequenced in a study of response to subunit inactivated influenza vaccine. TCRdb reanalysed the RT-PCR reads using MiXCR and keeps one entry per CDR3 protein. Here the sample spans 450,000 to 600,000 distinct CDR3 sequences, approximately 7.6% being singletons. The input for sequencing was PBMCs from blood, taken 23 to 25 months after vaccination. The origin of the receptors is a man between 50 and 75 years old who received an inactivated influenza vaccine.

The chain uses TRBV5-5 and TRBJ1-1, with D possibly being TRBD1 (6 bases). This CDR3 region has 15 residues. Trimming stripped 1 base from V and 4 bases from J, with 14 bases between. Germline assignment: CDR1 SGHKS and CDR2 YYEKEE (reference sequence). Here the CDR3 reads CASSLTLRGSTEAFF. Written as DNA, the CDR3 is TGTGCCAGCAGCTTGACTTTGAGGGGGAGCACTGAAGCTTTCTTT.

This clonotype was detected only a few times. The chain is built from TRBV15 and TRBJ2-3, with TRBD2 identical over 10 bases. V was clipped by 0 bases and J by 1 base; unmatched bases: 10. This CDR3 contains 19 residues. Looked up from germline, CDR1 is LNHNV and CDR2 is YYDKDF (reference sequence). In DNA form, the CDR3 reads TGTGCCACCAGCAGAGATCGGGCTAGCGGGAGTCGCGGCACAGATACGCAGTATTTT. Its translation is CATSRDRASGSRGTDTQYF.

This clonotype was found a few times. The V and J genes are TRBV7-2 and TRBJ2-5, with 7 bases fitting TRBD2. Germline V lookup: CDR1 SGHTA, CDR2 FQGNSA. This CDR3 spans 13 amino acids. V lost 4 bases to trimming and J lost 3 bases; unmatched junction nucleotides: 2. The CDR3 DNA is TGTGCCAGCAGCTCGGGGGGTAAAGAGACCCAGTACTTC. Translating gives CASSSGGKETQYF.

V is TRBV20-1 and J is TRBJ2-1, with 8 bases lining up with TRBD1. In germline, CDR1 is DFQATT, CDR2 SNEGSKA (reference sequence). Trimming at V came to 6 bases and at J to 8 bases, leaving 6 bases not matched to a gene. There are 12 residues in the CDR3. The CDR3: CSAVDREDEQFF. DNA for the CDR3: TGCAGTGCCGTGGACAGGGAGGATGAGCAGTTCTTC.

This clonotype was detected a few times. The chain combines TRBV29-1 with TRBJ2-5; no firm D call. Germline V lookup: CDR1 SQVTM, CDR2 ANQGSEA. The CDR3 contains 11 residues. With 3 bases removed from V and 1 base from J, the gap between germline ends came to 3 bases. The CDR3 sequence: CSVDAQETQYF. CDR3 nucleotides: TGCAGCGTTGACGCCCAAGAGACCCAGTACTTC.

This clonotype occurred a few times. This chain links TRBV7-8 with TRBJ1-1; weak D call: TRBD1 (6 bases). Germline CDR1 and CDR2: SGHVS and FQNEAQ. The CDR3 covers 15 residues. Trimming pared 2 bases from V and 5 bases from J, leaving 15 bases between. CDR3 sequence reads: CASSLRGQGTTEAFF. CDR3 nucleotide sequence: TGTGCCAGCAGCTTAAGGGGCCAGGGGACGACTGAAGCTTTCTTT.

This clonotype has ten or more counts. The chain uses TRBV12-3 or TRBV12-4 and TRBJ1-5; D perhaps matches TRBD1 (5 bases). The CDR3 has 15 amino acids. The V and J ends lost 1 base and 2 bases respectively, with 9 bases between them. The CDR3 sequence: CASSLVGPRNQPQHF. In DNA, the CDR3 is TGTGCCAGCAGTTTAGTGGGGCCACGCAATCAGCCCCAGCATTTT.

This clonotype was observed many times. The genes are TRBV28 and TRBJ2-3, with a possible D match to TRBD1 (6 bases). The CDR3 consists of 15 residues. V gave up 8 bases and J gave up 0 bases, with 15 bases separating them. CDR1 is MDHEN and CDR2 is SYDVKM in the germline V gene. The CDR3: CASVRQDTSTDTQYF. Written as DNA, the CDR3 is TGTGCCAGCGTGAGACAGGACACAAGCACAGATACGCAGTATTTT.

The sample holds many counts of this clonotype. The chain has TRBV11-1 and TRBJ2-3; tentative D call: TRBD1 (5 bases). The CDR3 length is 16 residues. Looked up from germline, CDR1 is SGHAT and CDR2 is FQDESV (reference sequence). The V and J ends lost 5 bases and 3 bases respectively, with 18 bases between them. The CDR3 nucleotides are TGTGCCAGCAGCCCCCGACAGCCTCGCAGAACAGATACGCAGTATTTT. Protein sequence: CASSPRQPRRTDTQYF. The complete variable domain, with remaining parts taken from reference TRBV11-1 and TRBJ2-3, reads EAEVAQSPRYKITEKSQAVAFWCDPISGHATLYWYRQILGQGPELLVQFQDESVVDDSQLPKDRFSAERLKGVDSTLKIQPAELGDSAMYLCASSPRQPRRTDTQYFGPGTRLTVL.

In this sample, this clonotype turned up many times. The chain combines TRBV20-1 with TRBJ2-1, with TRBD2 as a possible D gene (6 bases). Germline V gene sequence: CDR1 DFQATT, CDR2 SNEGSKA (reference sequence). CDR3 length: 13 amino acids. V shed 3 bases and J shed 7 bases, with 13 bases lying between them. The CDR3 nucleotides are TGCAGTGCTAGCTCGGGAGTGGGTAATGAGCAGTTCTTC. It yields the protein CSASSGVGNEQFF.

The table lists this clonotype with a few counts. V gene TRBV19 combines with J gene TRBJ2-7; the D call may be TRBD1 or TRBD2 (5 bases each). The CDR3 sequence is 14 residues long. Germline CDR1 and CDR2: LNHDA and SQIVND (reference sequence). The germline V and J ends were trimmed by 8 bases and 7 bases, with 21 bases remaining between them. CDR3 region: CASGPGTLLREQYF. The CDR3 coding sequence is TGTGCCAGTGGGCCAGGGACCCTTTTGAGAGAGCAGTACTTC.

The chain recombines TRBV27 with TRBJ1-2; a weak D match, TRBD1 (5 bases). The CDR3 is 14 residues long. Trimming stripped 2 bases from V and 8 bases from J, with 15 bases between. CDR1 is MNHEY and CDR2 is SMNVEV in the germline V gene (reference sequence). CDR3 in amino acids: CASSLKGRGEGYTF. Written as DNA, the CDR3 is TGTGCCAGCAGTTTAAAAGGCCGGGGCGAGGGCTACACCTTC.

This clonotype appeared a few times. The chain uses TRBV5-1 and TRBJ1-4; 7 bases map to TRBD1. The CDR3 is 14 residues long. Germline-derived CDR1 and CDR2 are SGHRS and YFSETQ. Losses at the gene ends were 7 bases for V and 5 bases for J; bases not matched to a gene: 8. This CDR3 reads CASSTGRGNEKLFF. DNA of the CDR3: TGCGCCAGCTCCACGGGCAGGGGGAATGAAAAACTGTTTTTT.

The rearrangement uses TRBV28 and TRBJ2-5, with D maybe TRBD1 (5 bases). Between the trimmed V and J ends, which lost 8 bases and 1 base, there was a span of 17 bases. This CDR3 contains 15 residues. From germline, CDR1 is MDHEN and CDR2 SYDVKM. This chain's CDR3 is CASLSQPGSQETQYF. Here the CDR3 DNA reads TGTGCCAGCCTATCTCAACCAGGGTCCCAAGAGACCCAGTACTTC.

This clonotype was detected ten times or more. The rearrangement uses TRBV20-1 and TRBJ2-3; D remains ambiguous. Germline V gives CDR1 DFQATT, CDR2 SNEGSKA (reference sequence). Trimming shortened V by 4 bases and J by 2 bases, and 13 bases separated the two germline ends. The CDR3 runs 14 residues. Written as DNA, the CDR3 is TGCAGTGCTAAAAAGCTACTGCACACAGATACGCAGTATTTT. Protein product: CSAKKLLHTDTQYF.

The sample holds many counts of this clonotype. CDR3 nucleotides: TGTGCCAGCAGTCGGACTAGCGGGGGCAATGAGCAGTTCTTC. Its translation is CASSRTSGGNEQFF. V usage is TRBV6-1 and J usage is TRBJ2-1, with 13 positions matching TRBD2. This CDR3 contains 14 residues. With 5 bases clipped from V and 6 bases from J, the junction kept 1 base outside the gene matches. The germline gives CDR1 MNHNS, CDR2 SASEGT.

The CDR3 here is CASSQEGQADETQYF. Written as DNA, the CDR3 is TGTGCCAGCAGCCAAGAAGGTCAGGCGGATGAGACCCAGTACTTC. The genes are TRBV4-2 and TRBJ2-5; unclear D gene. The CDR3 consists of 15 residues. Trimming removed 0 bases at V and 5 bases at J, with 13 bases between. Germline V gene data show CDR1 as LGHNA and CDR2 as YNFKEQ.

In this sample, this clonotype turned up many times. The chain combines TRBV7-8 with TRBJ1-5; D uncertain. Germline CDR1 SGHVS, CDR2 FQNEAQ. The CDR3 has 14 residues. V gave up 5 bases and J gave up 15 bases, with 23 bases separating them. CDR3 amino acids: CASSTSERVYPRHF. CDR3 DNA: TGTGCCAGCAGCACCAGTGAGAGGGTGTACCCGCGGCATTTT.

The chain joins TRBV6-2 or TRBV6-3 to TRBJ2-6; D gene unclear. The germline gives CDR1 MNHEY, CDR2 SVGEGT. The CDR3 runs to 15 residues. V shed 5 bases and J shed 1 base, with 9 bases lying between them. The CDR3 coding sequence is TGTGCCAGCAGTCTAGTTCGGTCTGGGGCCAACGTCCTGACTTTC. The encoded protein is CASSLVRSGANVLTF.

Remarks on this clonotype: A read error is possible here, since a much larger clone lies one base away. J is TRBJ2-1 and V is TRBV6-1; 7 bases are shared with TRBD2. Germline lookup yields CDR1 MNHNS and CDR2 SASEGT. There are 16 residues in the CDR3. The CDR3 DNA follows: TGTGCCAGCAGCGGACTACGGGGGGTCTCCTACGATGAGCAGTTCTTC. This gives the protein CASSGLRGVSYDEQFF.

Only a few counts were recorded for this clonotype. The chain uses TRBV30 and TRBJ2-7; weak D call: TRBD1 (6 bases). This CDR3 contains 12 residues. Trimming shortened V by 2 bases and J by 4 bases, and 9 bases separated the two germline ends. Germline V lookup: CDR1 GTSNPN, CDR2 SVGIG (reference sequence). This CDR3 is CAWSFGTYEQYF. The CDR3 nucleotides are TGTGCCTGGAGTTTTGGGACATACGAGCAGTACTTC.

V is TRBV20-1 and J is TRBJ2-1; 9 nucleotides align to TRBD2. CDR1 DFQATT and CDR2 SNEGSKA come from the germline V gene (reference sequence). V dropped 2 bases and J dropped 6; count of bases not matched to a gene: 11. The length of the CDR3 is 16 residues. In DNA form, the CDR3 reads TGCAGTGCTAGAATGATCCTAGCGGGATTCGGCAATGAGCAGTTCTTC. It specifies CSARMILAGFGNEQFF.

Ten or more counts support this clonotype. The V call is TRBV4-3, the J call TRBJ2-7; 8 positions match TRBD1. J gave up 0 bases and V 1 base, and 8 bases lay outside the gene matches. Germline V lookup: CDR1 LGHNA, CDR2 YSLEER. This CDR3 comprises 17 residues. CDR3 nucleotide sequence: TGCGCCAGCAGCCAAGGTTCTCGGGACAGGAGCTCCTACGAGCAGTACTTC. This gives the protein CASSQGSRDRSSYEQYF.